This T cell receptor beta chain was sequenced during a study of cytomegalovirus exposure and HLA in healthy donors (dated by TCRdb to the late 2010s). Regarding the research as a whole: In an earlier analysis of roughly 590 of the donors, approximately 300 Gb of sequence data and some 120 million unique TCR beta sequences from 180 million or so T cells were reported. Besides the first cohort of about 730 subjects, a separate validation cohort made up of 120 different subjects was used. An earlier analysis of approximately 580 of the donors used high-throughput TCR beta sequencing to judge whether each TCR beta V gene segment behaved as functional or pseudogenic. Typing coverage differed by locus: A, B, C, DRB1 and DQB1 were typed in roughly 620-630 donors, DQA1 in 500 to 550, DPA1 in roughly 590, and DPB1 in just under 490. To study patterns of TCR occurrence, a later analysis re-analyzed previously published TCR beta repertoires from 550 to 800 donors and added high-resolution HLA genotyping. High-throughput TCR immunosequencing, statistical association of individual TCRs with disease status, and machine learning were combined to predict cytomegalovirus infection status. Donor age, sex, ethnicity and CMV serostatus were compiled alongside the repertoire data. A later genetic analysis used genome-wide SNP genotypes for about 55% of the 666 donors, treating that subset as a discovery cohort. A handful of DR-DQ haplotypes were treated as single units for association and clustering because of strong linkage in the cohort. All discovery cohort repertoires had been generated on a single sequencing platform. HLA typing covered class I and class II loci at four-digit resolution. In the later analysis, no new phenotypic data were used to find candidate immune exposures; instead, reliance was placed on TCR beta sequences and their occurrence across donors. The study used immunosequencing to profile the T cell repertoires of approximately 640 subjects and linked those repertoires to cytomegalovirus serostatus. Of the 300 to 400 genotyped donors, around 81% fell in the genetic ancestry cluster associated with self-reported Caucasian donors. The study aimed to test whether signatures of past pathogen exposure could be identified by cataloging public T cell receptors. An early release covering approximately 600 HLA-typed donors comprised around 300 gigabases of sequencing data and around 85 million unique TCR sequences. Among about 360 genotyped donors of the cohort, an average of about 240,000 unique TCR beta nucleotide sequences were sequenced per donor, roughly a sixth of them non-productive. Results and caveats for the whole study, not just this receptor: Three of the identified cytomegalovirus-associated TCR beta chains were confirmed in vitro to be specific for cytomegalovirus antigens. In a later analysis, HLA-associated TCR beta chains showed more clonal expansion and lower generation probabilities than non-associated chains that were equally common. About 17 rarely observed V segments, including chromosome 9 orphons, were excluded from the earlier analysis of some 590 of the donors because counts were too low. Immune exposure information for the cohort was limited to CMV serostatus. Because HLA typing was unavailable for some donors at each locus, only the typed subset was used in association tests. Because the 87-base-pair reads could not distinguish some IMGT-functional V segments, including TRBV6-2 and TRBV6-3, those segments were excluded. Across donors, most TCR sequences were observed very rarely, whereas some public TCRs were present in many individuals. Assigning TCR associations to individual alleles was difficult when HLA alleles, especially DR and DQ, strongly co-occurred. According to a later analysis, TCR association rates differed among HLA loci, with DRB1 alleles showing the most associated TCRs and HLA-C alleles showing the fewest. A later analysis reported that several top co-occurrence clusters appeared linked to parvovirus B19, influenza, CMV and Epstein-Barr virus. A group of highly shared sequence variants was considered likely to be a technical artifact of the sequencing pipeline. Correlated functional status among segregating V segments might reflect linkage disequilibrium, but an unknown experimental factor could not be ruled out. In a later genetic analysis, a missense DCLRE1C variant was associated with V-gene and J-gene trimming of TCR beta chains, and the association was replicated in an independent cohort. Roughly uniform sequencing depth across donors was assumed in presence/absence analyses, although this assumption may not hold. Specific HLA alleles were associated with 16,951 TCR beta sequences at a false discovery rate of 0.05 in a later analysis. A later analysis found that most CMV-associated TCR beta chains appeared HLA-restricted, with HLA associations seemingly driven largely by CMV exposure. Only TCR beta chains were sequenced in this cohort, and the absence of alpha or paired-chain data limited detectable features. According to a later genetic analysis, donors in an Asian-associated ancestry cluster had fewer N-insertions in productive TCRs than the roughly 660-donor mean. A further reported finding was that TCR beta sequences accurately predicted the HLA-A and HLA-B alleles for most subjects in the first cohort. The study gave a list of roughly 150 TCR beta chains associated with cytomegalovirus. Cytomegalovirus status was reported to be diagnosed by the classifier with high specificity and sensitivity in both the original and validation cohorts. The authors suggested that the approach could potentially be generalized to other disease states and immunological phenotypes. In an earlier analysis of approximately 590 of the donors, most TCR beta V segments appeared in productive rearrangements about 90% or about 30% of the time, broadly matching IMGT annotations.

V was cut back by 0 bases and J by 2 bases, leaving a gap of 13 bases between them. The germline V gene yields MNHNS for CDR1 and SASEGT for CDR2. From the cysteine up to the phenylalanine, the CDR3 has a length of 16 residues. The only DNA kept is the CDR3, 48 bases in frame from the first base. The cohort comprised fewer than 700 healthy bone marrow donors. Cohort members were all nominally healthy when sampled, although unrecorded immune exposures were likely present. The donor tested CMV seronegative and was one of the 352 seronegative cohort members. A peripheral blood sample was provided by each donor, and peripheral blood mononuclear cells were used for TCR beta sequencing. Genomic DNA was extracted from the blood cell samples with the Qiagen DNeasy Blood Extraction Kit. The library came from the immunoSEQ multiplex PCR assay. For the multiplex PCR, a mixture combining 60 forward primers for TCR Vbeta segments and 13 reverse primers for TCR Jbeta segments was used. A multiplex PCR assay on genomic DNA amplified the CDR3 region of rearranged TCR beta genes. The amplified TCR beta libraries were sequenced on the Illumina HiSeq System as 87-base-pair reads. The original pipeline was this. In a later analysis, some 80 million unique TCR beta chains were counted across the approximately 640 repertoires, and roughly 10 million of these chains were shared by at least two donors. Raw reads were error-corrected and collapsed into unique sequences with a nearest-neighbor algorithm that merged closely related sequences to remove PCR and sequencing errors. V, D and J gene segments were assigned by aligning CDR3 sequences to IMGT reference sequences. For a sequence to be retained, at least a six-nucleotide match to both a V gene segment and a J gene segment was required. Rearrangements were classified as productive when the CDR3 lacked stop codons and remained in frame with V and J, and all other rearrangements were classified as non-productive. Following IMGT convention, CDR3 was defined as the stretch from the second conserved V-encoded cysteine to the conserved J-encoded phenylalanine. In an earlier analysis of roughly 580 of the donors, sequences lacking an unambiguous match to a single V gene segment were excluded. In an earlier analysis of some 590 of the donors, a V segment was called functional when productive rearrangements were above 56.7%, and segregating when the standard deviation between donors exceeded 5%. To diagnose cytomegalovirus status from the catalog of TCR beta chain sequences, a statistical classification framework was built. In a later analysis, TCR nucleotide sequences were compared against IMGT/GENE-DB human TR gene sequences so that V and J genes could be assigned. In a later analysis, CDR3 sequences and most-parsimonious VDJ recombination scenarios were assigned using the TCRdist pipeline. A later analysis defined each TCR beta chain by its CDR3 amino acid sequence plus V-gene family, and excluded reads lacking a unique V-gene family. In a later analysis, a few hundred highly shared, low-generation-probability nucleotide sequences were removed to address suspected cross-contamination and a sequencing artifact. In a later analysis, a clonal expansion index was calculated for each public chain from normalized within-repertoire ranks of inferred template counts. Generation probabilities in a later analysis came from a VDJ recombination model fitted to out-of-frame rearrangements, and those results were checked against IGoR. In a later analysis, hypergeometric tests were used to score TCR-TCR, TCR-HLA and TCR-CMV co-occurrence, with a repertoire-size bias correction applied to TCR pairs. In a later analysis, false discovery rates were estimated by permuting HLA or CMV assignments 20 times. A later analysis grouped co-occurring TCRs with DBSCAN, adding TCRdist sequence similarity when clustering within HLA-allele-positive subsets. Repertoires with fewer than 30,000 or more than 120,000 public chains were left out of co-occurrence clustering, as were about 5 repertoires with anomalous nucleotide sharing. This is the immuneACCESS table as TCRdb keeps it, with only in-frame sequences that have V and J called. A part of the clones is gone; compared with another copy, unresolved V genes explain less than half, and the rest is unexplained. V and J calls plus clone size are reproduced from that table; the DNA served to infer D and trimming. The sample has about 200,000 clones on record. The ten top clones hold 0.65% to 0.75% of the sample.

Comments on this clone: Its binding antigen is unknown.

The chain joins TRBV6-1 to TRBJ1-2; no confident D gene assignment can be made. The sequencing sample was made of PBMCs. This receptor was taken from a boy aged 5-17 years in good health and CMV-seronegative. CDR3 sequence: CASSEASTVYNYGYTF. In nucleotides, the sequence is TGTGCCAGCAGTGAAGCTTCCACAGTATACAACTATGGCTACACCTTC.